The 27 T cell receptor beta chains below were found in one sample sequenced in a study of blood T cell repertoires in COVID-19. The repertoire was sequenced with immunoSEQ multiplex PCR; TCRdb's copy has only in-frame clones and lacks some. The repertoire holds 310,000 or so clones, with approximately 83% as singletons. Source material: peripheral blood. The receptors come from a woman aged 30 to 39 who had recovered from COVID-19.

The chain links TRBV5-4 to TRBJ1-1; unclear D gene. Trimming shortened V by 4 bases and J by 1 base, and 5 bases separated the two germline ends. The CDR3 length is 12 residues. CDR1 is SGHNT and CDR2 is YYREEE in the germline V gene (reference sequence). CDR3 nucleotides: TGTGCCAGCAGCGTCAGGAACACTGAAGCTTTCTTT. Translated: CASSVRNTEAFF.

This clone appeared once. The chain combines TRBV7-8 with TRBJ2-2, with TRBD1 matching 7 bases. The germline gives CDR1 SGHVS, CDR2 FQNEAQ. The J segment lost 6 bases and the V segment lost 5 bases, leaving 6 bases of the junction unmatched. The CDR3 loop spans 14 amino acids. CDR3 protein: CASSARQGPGELFF. In DNA, the CDR3 is TGTGCCAGCAGCGCCCGACAGGGACCCGGGGAGCTGTTTTTT.

The chain has TRBV27 and TRBJ2-5, with D uncertain. V shed 5 bases and J shed 4 bases, with 5 bases lying between them. Per the germline V gene, CDR1 is MNHEY and CDR2 is SMNVEV (reference sequence). The CDR3 loop spans 11 amino acids. This CDR3 reads CASSHGETQYF. For the CDR3, the DNA is TGTGCCAGCAGTCACGGAGAGACCCAGTACTTC.

This CDR3 reads CASKNSLSYEQYF. CDR3 in DNA: TGTGCCAGCAAAAACAGCCTCTCCTACGAGCAGTACTTC. The chain recombines TRBV6-5 with TRBJ2-7; D unresolved. Per germline, CDR1 MNHEY and CDR2 SVGAGI. The CDR3 has 13 residues. Trimming pared 7 bases from V and 0 bases from J, leaving 10 bases between.

This clone has more than one count but fewer than ten. The J gene is TRBJ1-2, the V gene TRBV6-6, with 7 positions matching TRBD1. The CDR3 is 14 amino acids. With 6 bases clipped from V and 5 bases from J, the junction kept 9 bases outside the gene matches. Germline V lookup: CDR1 MNHNY, CDR2 SVGAGI (reference sequence). The CDR3 coding sequence is TGTGCCAGCAGCGGTACTAGACAGGGTTATGGCTACACCTTC. It codes for CASSGTRQGYGYTF.

The gene calls are TRBV3-1 (or the pseudogene TRBV3-2) and TRBJ1-1, with D uncertain. Per the germline V gene, CDR1 is LGHDT and CDR2 is YNNKEL (reference sequence). The CDR3 has 11 amino acids. The ends were cut back, 3 bases at V and 7 bases at J, with 6 bases in the middle. This chain's CDR3 is CASSHGGEAFF. Written as DNA, the CDR3 is TGTGCCAGCAGCCACGGAGGTGAAGCTTTCTTT.

V is TRBV7-2 and J is TRBJ2-2; D perhaps matches TRBD2 (7 bases). V lost 4 bases and J 5 bases, leaving 14 bases between the germline ends. Germline CDR1 and CDR2: SGHTA and FQGNSA. CDR3 length: 15 amino acids. The chain's CDR3 is CASSYGGLGTGELFF. As DNA, the CDR3 is TGTGCCAGCAGCTACGGGGGGCTCGGAACCGGGGAGCTGTTTTTT.

The chain employs TRBV7-9 and TRBJ2-1, with a possible D match to TRBD1 (6 bases). The CDR3 sequence is 14 residues long. Per the germline V gene, CDR1 is SEHNR and CDR2 is FQNEAQ (reference sequence). V gave up 1 base and J gave up 8 bases, with 12 bases separating them. The CDR3 spells CASSLDTGTDEQFF. CDR3 coding DNA: TGTGCCAGCAGCTTAGATACAGGGACCGATGAGCAGTTCTTC.

This clone was found once. V gene TRBV29-1 combines with J gene TRBJ2-2; 11 nucleotides agree with TRBD1. J was trimmed by 5 bases and V by 7 bases; bases with no gene match: 6. The CDR3 length is 14 residues. Per germline, CDR1 SQVTM and CDR2 ANQGSEA. In DNA, the CDR3 is TGCAGCGCCGAGGGGACAGGGGGAACCGGGGAGCTGTTTTTT. It is translated as CSAEGTGGTGELFF.

The gene calls are TRBV6-2 or TRBV6-3 and TRBJ2-7; no reliable D call. This CDR3 is built from 12 residues. The germline CDR1 and CDR2 sequences are MNHEY and SVGEGT. Trimming cost V 4 bases and J 6 bases, with 10 bases left between them. The CDR3 DNA reads as TGTGCCAGCAGTTTATTTCCCCTCGAGCAGTACTTC. It encodes CASSLFPLEQYF.

The chain recombines TRBV3-1 (or the pseudogene TRBV3-2) with TRBJ2-1; 9 bases map to TRBD2. Trimming removed 6 bases from V and 0 bases from J; junction bases left unmatched: 6. The germline V gene has CDR1 LGHDT and CDR2 YNNKEL (reference sequence). CDR3 length: 16 amino acids. CDR3: CASSLAGVSSYNEQFF. In DNA, the CDR3 is TGTGCCAGCAGTTTAGCGGGAGTCTCCTCCTACAATGAGCAGTTCTTC.

This chain joins TRBV4-2 and TRBJ2-5, with 10 bases lining up with TRBD2. Germline loops: CDR1 LGHNA, CDR2 YNFKEQ. This CDR3 contains 14 residues. Unmatched junction bases numbered 1, after V lost 4 bases and J lost 2 bases. CDR3 in DNA: TGTGCCAGCAGCCCAGCGGGGGGGCAAGAGACCCAGTACTTC. Amino acid sequence: CASSPAGGQETQYF.

The chain recombines TRBV28 with TRBJ2-7, with a possible D match to TRBD1 (8 bases). V gave up 6 bases and J gave up 6 bases, with 21 bases separating them. The CDR3 runs 15 residues. In germline, CDR1 is MDHEN, CDR2 SYDVKM. CDR3 nucleotide sequence: TGTGCCAGCAGAGCCGACAGGGGAAGGGAGGGCGAGCAGTACTTC. Translating it yields CASRADRGREGEQYF.

This clone was seen a few times. The rearrangement links TRBV5-6 to TRBJ1-3; 8 bases match TRBD1. Germline-derived CDR1 and CDR2 are SGHDT and YYEEEE. The CDR3 consists of 15 residues. Losses at the gene ends were 0 bases for V and 3 bases for J; bases not matched to a gene: 2. Here the CDR3 reads CASSLGTGRGNTIYF. As DNA, the CDR3 is TGTGCCAGCAGCTTGGGGACAGGGCGTGGAAACACCATATATTTT.

As concerns this clone: One end of the junction does not line up with germline, which may come from a read error. This rearrangement joins TRBV29-1 to TRBJ2-1; perhaps TRBD2 as D (5 bases). CDR1 and CDR2 (germline): SQVTM, ANQGSEA. This CDR3 comprises 13 residues. CDR3: CSVVEDSNNEQFF. CDR3 nucleotide sequence: TGCAGCGTTGTGGAGGACTCCAACAATGAGCAGTTCTTC.

Only a few counts were recorded for this clone. This chain connects TRBV28 to TRBJ1-6; no clear D gene. Trimming took off 8 bases at V and 6 bases at J, with 8 bases between the two ends. CDR3 length equals 12 residues. Germline-derived CDR1 and CDR2 are MDHEN and SYDVKM. The DNA for the CDR3 is TGTGCCAGCGAAAATAGTAATTCACCCCTCCACTTT. It yields the protein CASENSNSPLHF. The complete variable domain, with remaining parts taken from reference TRBV28 and TRBJ1-6, reads DVKVTQSSRYLVKRTGEKVFLECVQDMDHENMFWYRQDPGLGLRLIYFSYDVKMKEKGDIPEGYSVSREKKERFSLILESASTNQTSMYLCASENSNSPLHFGNGTRLTVT.

This chain joins TRBV29-1 and TRBJ2-2; D gene uncertain. CDR3 length: 12 amino acids. Germline V gene data show CDR1 as SQVTM and CDR2 as ANQGSEA. Trimming removed 3 bases from V and 4 bases from J, with 6 bases in between. CDR3 sequence reads: CSVDHGTGELFF. The CDR3 DNA reads as TGCAGCGTTGACCACGGCACCGGGGAGCTGTTTTTT.

The DNA of the CDR3 is TGTGCCAGCAGTTTGGGGACAGGGAGTAACTATGGCTACACCTTC. Residues: CASSLGTGSNYGYTF. J is TRBJ1-2 and V is TRBV27, with 9 nucleotides matching TRBD1. This CDR3 contains 15 residues. Germline CDR1 is MNHEY and CDR2 is SMNVEV (reference sequence). The V gene end was trimmed by 3 bases and the J gene end by 1 base; junction bases not matched to a gene: 3.

V usage is TRBV28 and J usage is TRBJ1-2; D call uncertain. V was cut by 3 bases and J by 6 bases, with 11 bases left in between. Germline V CDR1 and CDR2: MDHEN, SYDVKM. The CDR3 is 13 residues long. Here the CDR3 DNA reads TGTGCCAGCAGTTTTGTTGCCCCGGATGGCTACACCTTC. Its translation is CASSFVAPDGYTF.

This clone was observed a few times. The gene calls are TRBV6-2 or TRBV6-3 and TRBJ1-5, with a tentative D call TRBD1 (6 bases). Trimming left V 4 bases short and J 7 bases short, with 11 bases between. Germline-derived CDR1 and CDR2 are MNHEY and SVGEGT. This CDR3 region has 13 residues. CDR3 sequence (DNA): TGTGCCAGCAGTTTTTTCAGGGGACAGCCCCAGCATTTT. Translation: CASSFFRGQPQHF.

In the case of this clone: The same CDR3 is also encoded by other DNA sequences in this sample. The V call is TRBV28, the J call TRBJ2-1, with 7 bases fitting TRBD2. The CDR3 spans 15 residues. Germline CDR1 MDHEN, CDR2 SYDVKM. The ends lost 3 bases at V and 6 bases at J; junction bases unmatched: 8. The CDR3 coding sequence is TGTGCCAGCAGTTTTAGAGGGACTACGAGCAATGAGCAGTTCTTC. This encodes CASSFRGTTSNEQFF.

The CDR3 is CSAGGTGSNQPQHF. CDR3 DNA: TGCAGTGCTGGTGGGACAGGGAGCAATCAGCCCCAGCATTTT. This chain connects TRBV20-1 to TRBJ1-5; 9 bases agree with TRBD1. The CDR3 sequence is 14 residues long. Germline CDR1 is DFQATT and CDR2 is SNEGSKA (reference sequence). V shed 5 bases, J shed 1 base, and the junction held 3 bases outside the gene matches.

The chain joins TRBV5-1 to TRBJ1-3, with D hard to call. The germline V gene encodes CDR1 SGHRS and CDR2 YFSETQ. This CDR3 comprises 15 residues. Trimming removed 0 bases from V and 0 bases from J, with 7 bases in between. Written as DNA, the CDR3 is TGCGCCAGCAGCTTGGGGGAGAGCTCTGGAAACACCATATATTTT. It specifies CASSLGESSGNTIYF.

The V call is TRBV9, the J call TRBJ2-5; possible D gene TRBD2, 6 bases. The CDR3 totals 13 residues. V was cut by 3 bases and J by 7 bases, with 13 bases left in between. Germline assignment: CDR1 SGDLS and CDR2 YYNGEE. In DNA form, the CDR3 reads TGTGCCAGCAGCGGAACGTCGCGGGGGACCCAGTACTTC. Translation gives CASSGTSRGTQYF.

The rearrangement links TRBV28 to TRBJ1-4; D might be TRBD1 (5 bases). V lost 3 bases to trimming and J lost 7 bases, with 15 bases between them. The length of the CDR3 is 15 residues. Germline loops: CDR1 MDHEN, CDR2 SYDVKM. The chain's CDR3 is CASSFGAGRLEKLFF. The CDR3 DNA follows: TGTGCCAGCAGTTTTGGAGCAGGGAGGCTTGAAAAACTGTTTTTT.

The rearrangement uses TRBV9 and TRBJ1-6; a weak D match, TRBD1 (5 bases). Trimming pared 5 bases from V and 9 bases from J, leaving 9 bases between. The CDR3 length is 12 residues. Germline V CDR1 and CDR2: SGDLS, YYNGEE. This CDR3 is CASSTGGSPLHF. The CDR3 DNA reads as TGTGCCAGCAGTACCGGGGGTTCACCCCTCCACTTT.

The chain uses TRBV5-4 and TRBJ1-2; D unresolved. Deletions cut 4 bases from V and 1 base from J, with 8 bases between. CDR3 size: 13 residues. The V gene's germline CDR1 is SGHNT and CDR2 YYREEE (reference sequence). In DNA form, the CDR3 reads TGTGCCAGCAGCCTGGGCGATAACTATGGCTACACCTTC. It codes for CASSLGDNYGYTF. The full variable domain, its missing parts supplied by reference TRBV5-4 and TRBJ1-2, is ETGVTQSPTHLIKTRGQQVTLRCSSQSGHNTVSWYQQALGQGPQFIFQYYREEENGRGNFPPRFSGLQFPNYSSELNVNALELDDSALYLCASSLGDNYGYTFGSGTRLTVV.